The 31 T cell receptor beta chains presented below share a single source sample, sequenced in a study of T cells in Graves' hyperthyroidism and ophthalmopathy. Amplification of TCR beta CDR3 regions was performed using RNA transcripts as template. The study used the HTBI primer set for a first-round RT-PCR of the TCR CDR3. Using its own MiXCR run on the multiplex PCR reads, TCRdb lists one record per CDR3 protein. The sample has some 800,000 distinct CDR3 sequences; around 38% are singletons. Material: blood. All receptors come from a man aged 18 to 29 with Graves' hyperthyroidism.

This clonotype was counted ten times or more. The chain uses TRBV25-1 and TRBJ1-3; D remains unclear. CDR3 length: 13 residues. The germline V and J ends were trimmed by 7 bases and 0 bases, with 7 bases remaining between them. Germline CDR1 MGHDK, CDR2 SYGVNS. CDR3 sequence reads: CASMGISGNTIYF. CDR3 nucleotides: TGTGCCAGCATGGGGATCTCTGGAAACACCATATATTTT.

At least ten counts were recorded for this clonotype. The CDR3 DNA reads as TGCAGCGGAGAGTCACGGGAGACCCAGTACTTC. It yields the protein CSGESRETQYF. V gene TRBV29-1 combines with J gene TRBJ2-5; D is unresolved. This CDR3 region has 11 residues. Germline V lookup: CDR1 SQVTM, CDR2 ANQGSEA. Trimming took 7 bases from V and 5 from J, leaving 11 bases between them.

This chain connects TRBV2 to TRBJ2-7; no clear D. Germline lookup yields CDR1 SNHLY and CDR2 FYNNEI. V shed 2 bases and J shed 2 bases, with 13 bases lying between them. The CDR3 is 15 amino acids. CDR3 in DNA: TGTGCCAGCAGTGAACACCCACGGGCGGCCTACGAGCAGTACTTC. Protein sequence: CASSEHPRAAYEQYF.

This clonotype was seen only a few times. The genes are TRBV19 and TRBJ1-2; D ambiguous. Trimming removed 8 bases at V and 6 bases at J, with 13 bases between. CDR3 size: 12 residues. Germline V lookup: CDR1 LNHDA, CDR2 SQIVND (reference sequence). The CDR3 DNA sequence: TGTGCCAGTGGTCTTTCGTCGGATGGCTACACCTTC. Residues: CASGLSSDGYTF.

The V call is TRBV15, the J call TRBJ2-7, with D possibly being TRBD2 (6 bases). The CDR3 loop spans 14 amino acids. Per germline, CDR1 LNHNV and CDR2 YYDKDF (reference sequence). Trimming cost V 10 bases and J 2 bases, with 18 bases left between them. The CDR3 DNA reads TGTGCCATTTCCCGGGACGGAGGGGCCTACGAGCAGTACTTC. Translating it yields CAISRDGGAYEQYF.

This clonotype has a count of ten or more. The chain is built from TRBV7-9 and TRBJ1-2; 10 bases fit TRBD1. This CDR3 has 15 residues. Germline V CDR1 and CDR2: SEHNR, FQNEAQ (reference sequence). Trimming cost V 6 bases and J 6 bases; bases outside gene matches: 10. The CDR3 loop is CASRPKSGQGDGYTF. The CDR3 region has the DNA TGTGCCAGCAGGCCTAAATCCGGACAGGGGGATGGCTACACCTTC.

The chain couples TRBV6-5 to TRBJ1-1; D is uncertain. The CDR3 length is 13 residues. V lost 5 bases and J 5 bases, leaving 12 bases between the germline ends. The germline V gene encodes CDR1 MNHEY and CDR2 SVGAGI. Here the CDR3 DNA reads TGTGCCAGCAGTACACGGGCGGCGACTGAAGCTTTCTTT. It is translated as CASSTRAATEAFF.

Comment on this clonotype: The germline gene is not matched at one end of the junction; a read error may be the cause. This chain uses TRBV10-3 with TRBJ1-4, with D possibly TRBD1 on 6 matching bases. Germline assignment: CDR1 ENHRY and CDR2 SYGVKD. CDR3 length: 17 residues. CDR3 bases: TGTGCCATCAGTGCGGCAGGGGCAGGGGCGACTAAGGAAAAACTGTTTTTT. This codes for CAISAAGAGATKEKLFF.

With respect to this clonotype: This sequence is one base from a far larger clone and is likely a read error. This chain links TRBV7-9 with TRBJ2-7, with D perhaps matching TRBD1 or TRBD2 (6 bases each). CDR1 is SEHNR, CDR2 FQNEAQ, per germline (reference sequence). This CDR3 has 12 amino acids. DNA of the CDR3: TGTGCCAGCAGCCGAGGGGGGTACGAGCAGTGCTTC. This sequence encodes CASSRGGYEQCF. Looking up the rest from reference TRBV7-9 and TRBJ2-7 gives the full variable domain: DTGVSQNPRHKITKRGQNVTFRCDPISEHNRLYWYRQTLGQGPEFLTYFQNEAQLEKSRLLSDRFSAERPKGSFSTLEIQRTEQGDSAMYLCASSRGGYEQCFGPGTRLTVT.

There are a few counts of this clonotype. This chain uses TRBV5-5 with TRBJ1-2, with a tentative D call TRBD1 (5 bases). V was clipped by 2 bases and J by 3 bases, with 23 bases between them. The CDR3 has 18 residues. In germline, CDR1 is SGHKS, CDR2 YYEKEE (reference sequence). The CDR3 here is CASSFSLGPDSPYYGYTF. In nucleotides, the CDR3 is TGTGCCAGCAGCTTTTCACTTGGCCCCGACAGCCCTTACTATGGCTACACCTTC.

This clonotype was seen more than once but under ten times. This rearrangement joins TRBV7-6 to TRBJ2-2; D not certain. Trimming took off 1 base at V and 6 bases at J, with 15 bases between the two ends. CDR1 is SGHVS, CDR2 FNYEAQ, per germline. This CDR3 contains 16 residues. DNA of the CDR3: TGTGCCAGCAGCTTAGAGGGTAGCAGGACCGCCGGGGAGCTGTTTTTT. It is translated as CASSLEGSRTAGELFF. The full variable domain, with the rest looked up from reference TRBV7-6 and TRBJ2-2, is GAGVSQSPRYKVTKRGQDVALRCDPISGHVSLYWYRQALGQGPEFLTYFNYEAQQDKSGLPNDRFSAERPEGSISTLTIQRTEQRDSAMYRCASSLEGSRTAGELFFGEGSRLTVL.

Concerning this clonotype itself: One junction end disagrees with the germline gene, perhaps due to a read error. This chain joins TRBV15 and TRBJ2-2; D possibly corresponds to TRBD2 (6 bases). The V gene's germline CDR1 is LNHNV and CDR2 YYDKDF (reference sequence). The CDR3 consists of 16 residues. CDR3 protein: CATSRDGWQSGGKLFF. The CDR3, as DNA: TGTGCCACCAGCAGAGATGGTTGGCAGTCCGGCGGGAAGCTGTTTTTT.

The chain combines TRBV4-1 with TRBJ2-2; TRBD1 or TRBD2 may be the D gene (5 bases each). In germline, CDR1 is MGHRA, CDR2 YSYEKL. V shed 0 bases and J shed 4 bases, with 12 bases lying between them. The CDR3 contains 16 residues. CDR3 sequence reads: CASSQEAGATTGELFF. CDR3 bases: TGCGCCAGCAGCCAAGAGGCCGGGGCGACCACCGGGGAGCTGTTTTTT.

This clonotype was observed once. The rearrangement uses TRBV29-1 and TRBJ1-2, with 8 bases that match TRBD1. The germline CDR1 and CDR2 sequences are SQVTM and ANQGSEA. The CDR3 length is 15 residues. Unmatched junction bases numbered 12, after V lost 4 bases and J lost 5 bases. CDR3: CSVVSGQAGRYGYTF. The DNA of the CDR3 is TGCAGCGTTGTATCGGGACAGGCGGGGAGGTATGGCTACACCTTC.

The rearrangement joins TRBV7-9 to TRBJ1-6; weak D call: TRBD1 (5 bases). CDR1 and CDR2 from the germline V gene are SEHNR and FQNEAQ (reference sequence). With 5 bases removed from V and 3 bases from J, the gap between germline ends came to 17 bases. The CDR3 is 17 amino acids. This CDR3 is CASSLGLGRDYNSPLHF. Written as DNA, the CDR3 is TGTGCCAGCAGCCTCGGTCTGGGACGGGACTATAATTCACCCCTCCACTTT.

In regard to this clonotype: Germline is not matched at one junction end, which may reflect a read error. The chain is built from TRBV9 and TRBJ2-5, with D possibly being TRBD1 or TRBD2 (5 bases each). This CDR3 spans 13 amino acids. CDR1 and CDR2 (germline): SGDLS, YYNGEE. The CDR3 bases are TGTGCCAGCAGCCGGGACGCACAAGAGGCCCAGTACTTC. Translation gives CASSRDAQEAQYF.

The V call is TRBV2, the J call TRBJ1-2, with D maybe TRBD1 (6 bases). The CDR3 has 12 residues. Germline V gene lookup returns CDR1 SNHLY and CDR2 FYNNEI. V was cut by 6 bases and J by 9 bases, with 14 bases left in between. The CDR3 DNA reads TGTGCCAGCAGCGCGATTAGGGACAGCTACACCTTC. It translates to CASSAIRDSYTF.

This clonotype was seen repeatedly, ten times or more. This chain links TRBV19 with TRBJ1-1; no definite D call. The CDR3 is 16 amino acids. V was cut by 6 bases and J by 4 bases, with 21 bases left in between. Germline CDR1 LNHDA, CDR2 SQIVND (reference sequence). CDR3 sequence: CASSKGWGEMVTEAFF. The CDR3 DNA reads as TGTGCCAGTAGCAAGGGCTGGGGTGAGATGGTCACTGAAGCTTTCTTT.

The J gene is TRBJ1-1, the V gene TRBV10-3, with 7 bases matching TRBD1. CDR3 size: 15 residues. Germline CDR1 is ENHRY and CDR2 is SYGVKD. Unmatched junction bases numbered 8, after V lost 4 bases and J lost 3 bases. The CDR3 reads CAISATRGRDTEAFF. As DNA, the CDR3 is TGTGCCATCAGTGCTACCAGGGGGAGGGACACTGAAGCTTTCTTT.

In its sample, this clonotype was seen once. The genes are TRBV20-1 and TRBJ1-1; the D gene is possibly TRBD1 (5 bases). This CDR3 comprises 12 residues. CDR1 and CDR2 from the germline V gene are DFQATT and SNEGSKA (reference sequence). The V and J ends lost 3 bases and 5 bases respectively, with 10 bases between them. The DNA for the CDR3 is TGCAGTGCTAGGGGCAGGGAGACTGAAGCTTTCTTT. Protein sequence: CSARGRETEAFF.

The chain is built from TRBV10-3 and TRBJ1-5; 10 positions match TRBD1. Germline V gene lookup returns CDR1 ENHRY and CDR2 SYGVKD. CDR3 size: 15 residues. V was clipped by 11 bases and J by 0 bases; unmatched bases: 7. CDR3 DNA: TGTGCCGCCGGGACAGGGGTTTATAGCAATCAGCCCCAGCATTTT. Amino acid sequence: CAAGTGVYSNQPQHF.

The gene calls are TRBV2 and TRBJ2-7, with D perhaps TRBD2 (6 bases). CDR1 and CDR2 from the germline V gene are SNHLY and FYNNEI. The CDR3 length is 14 residues. Between the trimmed V and J ends, which lost 8 bases and 0 bases, there was a span of 14 bases. This chain's CDR3 is CASGRLGDSYEQYF. CDR3 coding DNA: TGTGCCAGCGGAAGACTAGGCGACTCCTACGAGCAGTACTTC.

V usage is TRBV6-5 and J usage is TRBJ1-4, with D maybe TRBD1 (6 bases). The CDR3 extends over 13 amino acids. Germline loops: CDR1 MNHEY, CDR2 SVGAGI. Trimming took 5 bases from V and 6 from J, leaving 10 bases between them. CDR3 nucleotide sequence: TGTGCCAGCAGTCCACAGGGCCATGAAAAACTGTTTTTT. Translation gives CASSPQGHEKLFF.

This clonotype appeared many times. The gene calls are TRBV19 and TRBJ1-1; TRBD1 matches 9 bases. V gave up 7 bases and J gave up 5 bases; unmatched junction bases: 5. The CDR3 is 13 amino acids. The germline CDR1 and CDR2 sequences are LNHDA and SQIVND (reference sequence). The CDR3 here is CASTRGQGTEAFF. As DNA, the CDR3 is TGTGCCAGTACACGCGGACAGGGGACTGAAGCTTTCTTT.

The chain carries TRBV7-9 and TRBJ2-7; D unresolved. Germline values: CDR1 SEHNR, CDR2 FQNEAQ (reference sequence). The CDR3 spans 14 residues. V was cut by 2 bases and J by 0 bases, with 8 bases left in between. The CDR3 bases are TGTGCCAGCAGCTTACCCCGATACTCCTACGAGCAGTACTTC. Translating it yields CASSLPRYSYEQYF.

J is TRBJ2-5 and V is TRBV7-9, with 11 bases matching TRBD2. The CDR3 spans 17 residues. J lost 2 bases, V lost 5 bases, and 10 bases had no gene match. The germline gives CDR1 SEHNR, CDR2 FQNEAQ (reference sequence). CDR3 DNA: TGTGCCAGCAGCCAAGATTGGGCTAGCGGGGGGCAAGAGACCCAGTACTTC. Translating gives CASSQDWASGGQETQYF.

The chain carries TRBV10-3 and TRBJ2-2, with D maybe TRBD1 (5 bases). Deletions cut 10 bases from V and 3 bases from J, with 18 bases between. Per the germline V gene, CDR1 is ENHRY and CDR2 is SYGVKD. The CDR3 length is 15 residues. CDR3 residues: CATKSMQGYTGELFF. As DNA, the CDR3 is TGTGCCACGAAGAGCATGCAGGGCTACACCGGGGAGCTGTTTTTT.

A remark on this clonotype: A much larger clone differs from this one at a single base, so this may be a read error. The gene calls are TRBV25-1 and TRBJ2-7; 10 bases are shared with TRBD1. The V gene's germline CDR1 is MGHDK and CDR2 SYGVNS. V was pared by 6 bases and J by 6 bases, with 8 bases of the junction left unmatched. The CDR3 has 14 amino acids. For the CDR3, the DNA is TGTGCCAGCAGCTCATGGACAGGGGGGGGCGAGCAGTACTTC. Protein product: CASSSWTGGGEQYF.

This chain connects TRBV24-1 to TRBJ2-3; TRBD2 agrees at 10 bases. V was clipped by 10 bases and J by 2 bases; unmatched bases: 8. The CDR3 consists of 15 residues. CDR1 is KGHDR and CDR2 is SFDVKD in the germline V gene. CDR3 loop: CATGELAGNTDTQYF. In nucleotides, the CDR3 is TGTGCCACGGGGGAACTAGCGGGGAACACAGATACGCAGTATTTT.

This clonotype was counted once. The chain joins TRBV7-2 to TRBJ1-2; D is possibly TRBD1 (5 bases). The CDR3 has 14 residues. Between the trimmed V and J ends, which lost 5 bases and 5 bases, there was a span of 15 bases. Per germline, CDR1 SGHTA and CDR2 FQGNSA. CDR3 DNA sequence: TGTGCCAGCAGCCCAGGGCCGGTAGTGTATGGCTACACCTTC. It is translated as CASSPGPVVYGYTF. Full variable domain (outside the CDR3, taken from reference TRBV7-2 and TRBJ1-2): GAGVSQSPSNKVTEKGKDVELRCDPISGHTALYWYRQSLGQGLEFLIYFQGNSAPDKSGLPSDRFSAERTGGSVSTLTIQRTQQEDSAVYLCASSPGPVVYGYTFGSGTRLTVV.

The chain links TRBV7-8 to TRBJ2-2, with 10 bases that match TRBD1. V shed 0 bases and J 7 bases; nucleotides not matched to a gene: 11. The CDR3 runs to 18 residues. Germline loops: CDR1 SGHVS, CDR2 FQNEAQ. The CDR3 nucleotides read TGTGCCAGCAGCTTAGCTACGGGACAGGGGCGCGTCGGCGGGGAGCTGTTTTTT. This codes for CASSLATGQGRVGGELFF.